The 27 T cell receptor beta chains below come from one sample, sequenced in a study of sequential checkpoint blockade in melanoma. The treatment: randomized to nivolumab then ipilimumab (arm A) or the reverse (arm B). This table comes from immunoSEQ multiplex PCR, and its TCRdb copy is limited to in-frame clones, with some not included. Among thousands of clones listed, 25% to 30% were seen once. Source: tumor tissue (inferred from file names), taken from a patient given nivolumab and ipilimumab in sequence. Receptors originate from a human donor with melanoma.

This clone is judged medium-sized. This chain connects TRBV28 to TRBJ1-4, with 10 bases that match TRBD1. The junction had 16 bases not matched to a gene; V was cut back by 6 bases and J by 6 bases. CDR1 MDHEN and CDR2 SYDVKM come from the germline V gene. The CDR3 runs 18 residues. CDR3 coding DNA: TGTGCCAGCAGACCAGCCTCCGGGACAGGGGATTTGCATGAAAAACTGTTTTTT. It specifies CASRPASGTGDLHEKLFF.

This clone was picked up a small number of times. The chain is built from TRBV30 and TRBJ2-3; possibly TRBD1 or TRBD2 for D (5 bases each). Germline V gene sequence: CDR1 GTSNPN, CDR2 SVGIG (reference sequence). V was clipped by 0 bases and J by 0 bases, with 13 bases between them. This CDR3 region has 16 residues. The CDR3 DNA sequence: TGTGCCTGGAGTGTACGGGGCGGAACAAGCACAGATACGCAGTATTTT. Its translation is CAWSVRGGTSTDTQYF.

The chain carries TRBV5-1 and TRBJ2-5; D is ambiguous. V lost 0 bases and J 0 bases, leaving 6 bases between the germline ends. This CDR3 spans 14 amino acids. Germline lookup yields CDR1 SGHRS and CDR2 YFSETQ. This CDR3 is CASSLGGNQETQYF. The DNA for the CDR3 is TGCGCCAGCAGCTTGGGGGGTAACCAAGAGACCCAGTACTTC.

This clone is termed medium-sized. The chain employs TRBV9 and TRBJ2-5; the match to TRBD2 covers 8 bases. This CDR3 region has 15 residues. Germline V CDR1 and CDR2: SGDLS, YYNGEE. V dropped 0 bases and J dropped 5; count of bases not matched to a gene: 6. The CDR3 here is CASSVASGSKETQYF. CDR3 nucleotide sequence: TGTGCCAGCAGCGTAGCCAGCGGGAGTAAGGAGACCCAGTACTTC.

This clone was recorded many times. The V call is TRBV11-3, the J call TRBJ2-2, with TRBD1 as a possible D gene (6 bases). V dropped 4 bases and J dropped 2 bases, with 11 bases sitting between them. The CDR3 runs to 15 residues. Germline V gene lookup returns CDR1 SGHNT and CDR2 YENEEA. CDR3: CASSSPGHNTGELFF. CDR3 DNA sequence: TGTGCCAGCAGCTCTCCGGGACACAACACCGGGGAGCTGTTTTTT.

V and J are TRBV28 and TRBJ2-7, with 10 positions matching TRBD2. This CDR3 has 13 residues. Germline V CDR1 and CDR2: MDHEN, SYDVKM. With 5 bases clipped from V and 9 bases from J, the junction kept 7 bases outside the gene matches. The CDR3 is CASSQEASGRQYF. The CDR3 DNA reads TGTGCCAGCAGTCAGGAGGCTAGCGGGAGGCAGTACTTC. The full variable domain, rest sourced from reference TRBV28 and TRBJ2-7, is DVKVTQSSRYLVKRTGEKVFLECVQDMDHENMFWYRQDPGLGLRLIYFSYDVKMKEKGDIPEGYSVSREKKERFSLILESASTNQTSMYLCASSQEASGRQYFGPGTRLTVT.

The chain combines TRBV19 with TRBJ2-7, with 7 bases matching TRBD1. Germline V gives CDR1 LNHDA, CDR2 SQIVND (reference sequence). V shed 1 base, J shed 0 bases, and the junction held 9 bases outside the gene matches. The CDR3 is 17 amino acids. The chain's CDR3 is CASSIAGRGLSSYEQYF. CDR3 nucleotides: TGTGCCAGTAGTATAGCCGGCAGGGGGTTATCCTCCTACGAGCAGTACTTC.

This clone is medium-sized (0.01 to 0.1%) by share. V gene TRBV19 combines with J gene TRBJ2-3; the match to TRBD2 covers 9 bases. CDR3 length equals 16 residues. V dropped 3 bases and J dropped 7; count of bases not matched to a gene: 11. CDR1 and CDR2 (germline): LNHDA, SQIVND (reference sequence). In DNA, the CDR3 is TGTGCCAGTAGTATCATTATAGCGGGAGTAGTACATACGCAGTATTTT. This codes for CASSIIIAGVVHTQYF.

For the CDR3, the DNA is TGTGCCAGCAGTGATTTGCAGGGGGCGACTAATGAAAAACTGTTTTTT. Its translation is CASSDLQGATNEKLFF. This chain connects TRBV6-8 to TRBJ1-4; TRBD1 agrees at 8 bases. The CDR3 is 16 residues long. Looked up from germline, CDR1 is MNHGY and CDR2 is SAAAGT. After removal of 5 bases from V and 2 bases from J, the junction contained 7 bases not matched to a gene.

This chain uses TRBV29-1 with TRBJ2-7; 12 bases are a match to TRBD2. In germline, CDR1 is SQVTM, CDR2 ANQGSEA. V lost 7 bases to trimming and J lost 6 bases; unmatched junction nucleotides: 4. The CDR3 extends over 12 amino acids. In DNA form, the CDR3 reads TGCAGCGCACCACTAGCGGGAGGCGAGCAGTACTTC. This gives the protein CSAPLAGGEQYF.

In its sample, this clone was seen once. V is TRBV30 and J is TRBJ2-6; TRBD1 might be the D (6 bases). Germline V gene data show CDR1 as GTSNPN and CDR2 as SVGIG (reference sequence). This CDR3 has 15 amino acids. The germline V and J ends were trimmed by 5 bases and 0 bases, with 11 bases remaining between them. The CDR3 sequence: CAWGQFNSGANVLTF. In DNA, the CDR3 is TGTGCCTGGGGACAGTTTAACTCTGGGGCCAACGTCCTGACTTTC.

The chain carries TRBV23-1 and TRBJ1-1; tentative D call: TRBD1 (5 bases). TRBV23-1 belongs to the ORF category, with a function that is uncertain. Between the trimmed V and J ends, which lost 6 bases and 2 bases, there was a span of 10 bases. The CDR3 extends over 13 amino acids. CDR3 in DNA: TGCGCCAGCAGCCTTCAGGGAAACACTGAAGCTTTCTTT. It codes for CASSLQGNTEAFF.

The rearrangement links TRBV9 to TRBJ2-2, with TRBD2 matching over 9 bases. Germline loops: CDR1 SGDLS, CDR2 YYNGEE. Trimming cost V 4 bases and J 4 bases; bases outside gene matches: 5. This CDR3 has 15 amino acids. The CDR3, as DNA: TGTGCCAGCAGCCATATAGCGGGAGCCACCGGGGAGCTGTTTTTT. Its translation: CASSHIAGATGELFF.

The V and J genes are TRBV9 and TRBJ2-5; 9 bases map to TRBD2. The junction had 13 bases not matched to a gene; V was cut back by 0 bases and J by 4 bases. Looked up from germline, CDR1 is SGDLS and CDR2 is YYNGEE. The CDR3 sequence is 18 residues long. CDR3: CASSVGGAGSGRRETQYF. Here the CDR3 DNA reads TGTGCCAGCAGCGTAGGAGGGGCTGGCAGCGGGAGGAGAGAGACCCAGTACTTC.

The CDR3 nucleotides are TGTGCCTGGAAGGCTCTGGACAATGAGCAGTTCTTC. Translating it yields CAWKALDNEQFF. The chain links TRBV30 to TRBJ2-1, with D unresolved. V was trimmed by 4 bases and J by 5 bases, leaving 9 bases between them. This CDR3 has 12 amino acids. Germline V CDR1 and CDR2: GTSNPN, SVGIG (reference sequence).

This clone has a count of ten or more. J is TRBJ1-1 and V is TRBV11-3; 10 positions agree with TRBD1. J lost 7 bases, V lost 3 bases, and 11 bases had no gene match. The CDR3 has 16 amino acids. CDR1 and CDR2 (germline): SGHNT, YENEEA. DNA of the CDR3: TGTGCCAGCAGCTTCCGGGACAGGGGAGTTAAAGTTGAAGCTTTCTTT. Protein: CASSFRDRGVKVEAFF.

J is TRBJ2-5 and V is TRBV6-8; TRBD2 matches 8 bases. Looked up from germline, CDR1 is MNHGY and CDR2 is SAAAGT. J gave up 4 bases and V 7 bases, and 20 bases lay outside the gene matches. The CDR3 length is 18 residues. The chain's CDR3 is CASKSFGSPSGFGETQYF. The CDR3 coding sequence is TGTGCCAGCAAGAGTTTCGGGTCGCCTAGCGGGTTCGGAGAGACCCAGTACTTC.

The table lists this clone with a few counts. This chain connects TRBV6-8 to TRBJ2-3; no firm D call. The CDR3 has 13 residues. Trimming removed 6 bases at V and 11 bases at J, with 18 bases between. Germline CDR1 and CDR2: MNHGY and SAAAGT. The CDR3 is CASREPPGLGQYF. The CDR3 region has the DNA TGTGCCAGCAGAGAACCCCCTGGTTTGGGGCAGTATTTT.

This clone was detected ten times or more. This chain connects TRBV7-1 to TRBJ2-2; tentatively, D is TRBD2 (5 bases). TRBV7-1 is identified as an open reading frame with a role that is uncertain. This CDR3 spans 14 amino acids. V gave up 5 bases and J gave up 4 bases, with 11 bases separating them. CDR3 protein: CASSPGLSTGELFF. DNA for the CDR3: TGTGCCAGCAGCCCAGGACTGAGCACCGGGGAGCTGTTTTTT.

This clone showed up just once. V is TRBV5-1 and J is TRBJ2-1; 7 nucleotides agree with TRBD2. J lost 1 base, V lost 1 base, and 5 bases had no gene match. The germline V gene has CDR1 SGHRS and CDR2 YFSETQ. The CDR3 is 16 amino acids. CDR3 in amino acids: CASSLIPSGSYNEQFF. Here the CDR3 DNA reads TGCGCCAGCAGCTTGATCCCTAGCGGTTCCTACAATGAGCAGTTCTTC.

The J gene is TRBJ1-5, the V gene TRBV9; possible D gene TRBD1, 6 bases. The CDR3 is 13 amino acids. CDR1 and CDR2 from the germline V gene are SGDLS and YYNGEE. Trimming shortened V by 6 bases and J by 4 bases, and 11 bases separated the two germline ends. The CDR3 here is CASTLGANQPQHF. In nucleotides, the CDR3 is TGTGCCAGCACGTTGGGGGCAAATCAGCCCCAGCATTTT.

In its sample, this clone was seen a few times. The genes are TRBV30 and TRBJ2-5; D is ambiguous. Germline CDR1 and CDR2: GTSNPN and SVGIG (reference sequence). The V and J ends lost 4 bases and 5 bases respectively, with 8 bases between them. CDR3 length equals 11 residues. The DNA for the CDR3 is TGTGCCTGGAATCAGAGGGAGACCCAGTACTTC. Its translation: CAWNQRETQYF.

This clone was picked up many times. This rearrangement joins TRBV11-3 to TRBJ2-7; 9 bases map to TRBD2. This CDR3 is 15 amino acids long. V dropped 1 base and J dropped 4; count of bases not matched to a gene: 5. The germline V gene encodes CDR1 SGHNT and CDR2 YENEEA. CDR3 sequence (DNA): TGTGCCAGCAGCTTAGGTACTAGCGGGTCTTACGAGCAGTACTTC. This codes for CASSLGTSGSYEQYF.

This rearrangement joins TRBV19 to TRBJ2-7; TRBD2 matches at 10 bases. CDR3 length: 15 residues. The V gene's germline CDR1 is LNHDA and CDR2 SQIVND (reference sequence). J lost 3 bases, V lost 6 bases, and 8 bases had no gene match. The CDR3 loop is CASRAPSGSSYEQYF. In DNA form, the CDR3 reads TGTGCCAGTAGAGCTCCTAGCGGGAGTAGCTACGAGCAGTACTTC.

This clone showed up just a few times. This CDR3 is CASSSTGVSGYTF. The CDR3 region has the DNA TGTGCCAGCAGTTCAACAGGGGTGTCTGGCTACACCTTC. V is TRBV7-2 and J is TRBJ1-2, with 7 bases fitting TRBD1. The V gene's germline CDR1 is SGHTA and CDR2 FQGNSA. J gave up 7 bases and V 6 bases, and 8 bases lay outside the gene matches. CDR3 size: 13 residues.

The rearrangement uses TRBV7-1 and TRBJ1-2; D is perhaps TRBD1 (6 bases). TRBV7-1 is an ORF for which the function is uncertain. Trimming took 4 bases from V and 8 from J, leaving 14 bases between them. There are 13 residues in the CDR3. CDR3 loop: CASSLVPGGGYTF. The CDR3 coding sequence is TGTGCCAGCAGCTTAGTGCCTGGGGGCGGCTACACCTTC.

By share, this clone counts as medium-sized. This chain links TRBV6-8 with TRBJ2-4; TRBD2 aligns across 12 bases. CDR3 length equals 17 residues. Germline CDR1 reads MNHGY; CDR2 reads SAAAGT. Losses at the gene ends were 5 bases for V and 5 bases for J; bases not matched to a gene: 10. CDR3 residues: CASSTPRLAGVENIQYF. CDR3 bases: TGTGCCAGCAGTACCCCTCGACTAGCGGGAGTGGAAAACATTCAGTACTTC.